What follows is one TCR beta chain and its context. What it recognizes is unknown. As for time point: week 11, during vaccination. Vaccine doses each comprised 300 ug of mutant IDH1 20-mer peptide, with topical imiquimod. This specimen comes from a study of a mutant IDH1 vaccine in newly diagnosed glioma. At the level of the study: Initiation of the vaccine course occurred 4-6 weeks after radiotherapy alone, or alongside temozolomide cycles. Males made up about 60% and females about 38% of treated patients, whose mean age was around 41 years.

General study points: Pseudoprogression apparently lacked any relation to changes in top peripheral T cell clonotypes.

Sequencing was performed with immunoSEQ multiplex PCR; in TCRdb, only in-frame clones are kept and a portion is missing. The table lists around 31,000 clones, around 90% of them singletons, with around 21% in the top ten. In germline, CDR1 is SNHLY, CDR2 FYNNEI. The CDR3 runs 14 residues. V was pared by 10 bases and J by 0 bases, with 5 bases of the junction left unmatched. The chain couples TRBV2 to TRBJ2-7; TRBD2 aligns across 11 bases. The source material was PBMCs, sampled from a glioma patient whose treatment included an IDH1 peptide vaccine. The TCR originated in a man aged 18 to 35 with glioma. The CDR3 DNA reads TGTGCCACGGGGGGGACTAGCGGCTCCTACGAGCAGTACTTC. Amino acids: CATGGTSGSYEQYF. Full variable domain (rest looked up from reference TRBV2 and TRBJ2-7): EPEVTQTPSHQVTQMGQEVILRCVPISNHLYFYWYRQILGQKVEFLVSFYNNEISEKSEIFDDQFSVERPDGSNFTLKIRSTKLEDSAMYFCATGGTSGSYEQYFGPGTRLTVT.